This record looks at one T cell receptor (beta chain) sequence and its context. Its antigen remains unknown. Profiling relied on immunoSEQ multiplex PCR, and the TCRdb table lists in-frame clones only, not all of them. The data show tens of thousands of clones, about 90% seen once. This sample is part of a study of OX40 agonist ivuxolimab in advanced cancers. General study results and limits: Clonal expansion in partial responders at 0.1-3.0 mg/kg ranked among the lowest.

This material consisted of CD4+ or CD8+ T cells sorted from blood, taken in a trial of the OX40 agonist ivuxolimab. This clonotype originated in an adult with an advanced solid tumor such as melanoma, head and neck, liver or kidney cancer.

CDR3 coding DNA: TGCGCCAGCAGCTTGCCTTTGCTTTCCCAAGAGACCCAGTACTTC. Its protein is CASSLPLLSQETQYF. The chain is built from TRBV5-1 and TRBJ2-5; D gene unclear. CDR1 SGHRS and CDR2 YFSETQ come from the germline V gene. This CDR3 spans 15 amino acids. V lost 1 base and J 1 base, leaving 11 bases between the germline ends.